Only a few counts were recorded for the clone carrying this T cell receptor beta chain. Its antigen is undetermined. TCRdb reprocessed the RACE reads via MiXCR and lists one record per CDR3 protein. The table lists roughly 180,000 distinct CDR3 sequences, approximately 14% of them singletons. This CDR3 is built from 14 residues. V was shortened by 2 bases and J by 2 bases, with 7 bases between the two germline ends. Per the germline V gene, CDR1 is SGHDN and CDR2 is FVKESK. These data originate in a study of human T cells and chemical hapten exposure. Study-level background: Investigators sensitized around 2 cm by around 2 cm of upper inner arm skin with 2% DPC. Throughout a study of approximately 5 months, patients underwent weekly scalp administration of diphenylcyclopropenone doses.

Overall study results and limits: DPC sensitization left the count of TCRs above 1 in 1000 unchanged. Among expanded TCRs, significantly more large CDR3 similarity clusters formed than among controls.

Specified time point: patch test 1, 2 weeks after DPC sensitization. Regarding treatment: therapeutic diphenylcyclopropenone sensitization with weekly scalp DPC. The chain carries TRBV14 and TRBJ2-1; D may match TRBD1 or TRBD2 (5 bases each). Sequencing used whole blood, obtained in connection with sensitization to the hapten diphenylcyclopropenone (DPC). The TCR was taken from a woman younger than 45 with alopecia areata. Some clones in this sample may be carry-over from other donors' samples. The CDR3 DNA reads as TGTGCCAGCAGCCAACGGGGCGCCTACAATGAGCAGTTCTTC. Protein product: CASSQRGAYNEQFF.